This T cell receptor beta chain was found in a study of T cells in Graves' hyperthyroidism and ophthalmopathy. Any patient presenting with uncontrolled infection, other autoimmune disease, pregnancy or lactation was left out. Thyroid ultrasound, orbital computed tomography, clinical symptoms, and serum thyroxine and TRAb underpinned diagnoses. Regarding the study as a whole: Most expanded thyroid clonotypes above 0.001 also appeared in blood.

This clonotype was counted ten times or more. Its antigen is unidentified. Germline values: CDR1 MNHEY, CDR2 SVGEGT. The CDR3 is 14 amino acids. V was clipped by 7 bases and J by 5 bases, with 18 bases between them. Template material for amplifying TCR beta CDR3 regions consisted of RNA transcripts. The HTBI set primed first-round TCR CDR3 RT-PCR. TCRdb reanalysed the multiplex PCR reads using MiXCR and keeps one entry per CDR3 protein. Seen here are approximately 100,000 distinct CDR3 sequences, approximately 40% observed once, and the top ten hold roughly 10%. The J gene is TRBJ2-7, the V gene TRBV6-2 or TRBV6-3; the D gene is possibly TRBD1 (5 bases). The clonotype was recovered from a woman aged 25 to 39 with Graves' hyperthyroidism. Material for sequencing was peripheral blood or thyroid tissue (not recorded which). The CDR3 protein is CASNRPTESHEQYF. The CDR3, as DNA: TGTGCCAGCAACAGACCGACAGAGAGCCACGAGCAGTACTTC.